This paragraph reports one T cell receptor beta chain. As yet, its antigen is unknown. The sample comes from a study of cytomegalovirus exposure and HLA in healthy donors. The germline V and J ends were trimmed by 3 bases and 2 bases, with 5 bases remaining between them. Looked up from germline, CDR1 is LNHDA and CDR2 is SQIVND (reference sequence). The CDR3 totals 12 residues. Use of 60 Vbeta and 13 Jbeta primers characterized the PCR. Generated by immunoSEQ multiplex PCR, the TCRdb table keeps only in-frame clones and is missing some. The table has 80,000 or so clones, around 60% seen once. The study's findings and limits: Cytomegalovirus-associated TCR beta chains were listed, numbering 164. Later genetic work tied a missense DCLRE1C variant to beta-chain V and J trimming.

The chain employs TRBV19 and TRBJ2-7, with no clear D. This sequence originates from a male donor in good health and CMV-seropositive. The source material was PBMCs. CDR3 in amino acids: CASSISPYEQYF. CDR3 nucleotides: TGTGCCAGTAGTATTAGTCCCTACGAGCAGTACTTC.